This TCR beta chain was observed in a study of blood T cell repertoires in COVID-19. Study in general: Specimens from acute and convalescent COVID-19 originated in the United States, Italy and Spain. Sample material is recorded as cDNA or gDNA derived from T cells, B-cell-depleted T cells, or PBMCs.

Authors' processing steps: Amplified reference gene primers provided the basis for estimating nucleated cell counts. Libraries were prepared by immunoSEQ multiplex PCR; TCRdb keeps only in-frame clonotypes and omits some of them. V and J calls and clone size are given by that table; D and trimming were obtained from the DNA. The data hold about 300,000 clones, with roughly 88% observed a single time. This CDR3 contains 11 residues. CDR1 MDHEN and CDR2 SYDVKM come from the germline V gene. Trimming pared 10 bases from V and 6 bases from J, leaving 12 bases between. V is TRBV28 and J is TRBJ1-2; D call uncertain. Sequenced input: peripheral blood. The TCR comes from a woman in her twenties or thirties who had recovered from COVID-19. CDR3 in DNA: TGTGCCACTCGGCAGGATGATGGCTACACCTTC. As protein: CATRQDDGYTF.